These T cell receptor beta chains were read from a single sample in a study of cytomegalovirus exposure and HLA in healthy donors. Some clones are missing from TCRdb's copy, which holds only in-frame ones; the method was immunoSEQ multiplex PCR. The sample consists of about 120,000 clones, approximately 80% of them appearing once. The sequencing sample was made of PBMCs. Receptors were obtained from a male donor in good health and CMV-seronegative. Each CDR3 is given with its conserved first and last residue. The D gene is left open where the match is weak. For some rows the clone size is stated as once, few or many, or as a class when expanded; others skip it.

D gene	clone size	J gene	V gene	CDR3 protein	CDR3 DNA
NA	NA	TRBJ2-6	TRBV10-1	CASKYSPGANGLTF	TGCGCCAGCAAATACAGCCCTGGGGCCAACGGCCTGACTTTC
NA	NA	TRBJ1-2	TRBV6-1	CATSLNYGYTF	TGTGCCACCTCACTTAACTATGGCTACACCTTC
TRBD2	NA	TRBJ2-7	TRBV11-2	CASSPYGAGDEQYF	TGTGCCAGCAGCCCTTACGGTGCGGGAGACGAGCAGTACTTC
TRBD1	NA	TRBJ1-2	TRBV12-5	CASGLATGGAVVGYTF	TGTGCTAGTGGTCTTGCGACAGGGGGCGCGGTAGTTGGCTACACCTTC
TRBD1	few	TRBJ2-7	TRBV5-4	CASSSDRVHKQYF	TGTGCCAGCAGCTCCGACAGGGTCCACAAGCAGTACTTC
NA	NA	TRBJ2-7	TRBV30	CAWRKRTGREYF	TGTGCCTGGAGGAAAAGGACAGGGAGGGAGTACTTC
NA	NA	TRBJ2-5	TRBV6-6	CASSYLDRYQETQYF	TGTGCCAGCAGTTACCTCGACAGATACCAAGAGACCCAGTACTTC
NA	NA	TRBJ1-1	TRBV10-1	CASSESAIPEAFF	TGCGCCAGCAGTGAGTCGGCAATACCTGAAGCTTTCTTT
TRBD1	NA	TRBJ1-5	TRBV4-1	CASSADRGNQPQHF	TGCGCCAGCAGCGCCGACAGGGGGAATCAGCCCCAGCATTTT
TRBD1	few	TRBJ2-7	TRBV4-3	CASSQQRTGSYEQYF	TGCGCCAGCAGCCAACAACGGACAGGGAGCTACGAGCAGTACTTC
NA	NA	TRBJ1-5	TRBV5-8	CASSFLVGVGDQPQHF	TGTGCCAGCAGCTTTCTGGTCGGGGTCGGTGATCAGCCCCAGCATTTT
TRBD1	NA	TRBJ1-5	TRBV19	CASSNRDSITQPQHF	TGTGCCAGTAGTAACCGGGACAGTATAACTCAGCCCCAGCATTTT
NA	NA	TRBJ2-7	TRBV5-5	CASTRGALASYEQYF	TGTGCCAGCACCAGGGGGGCTTTGGCCTCCTACGAGCAGTACTTC
NA	few	TRBJ2-3	TRBV19	CASTGLASTDTQYF	TGTGCCAGTACGGGACTGGCTAGCACAGATACGCAGTATTTT
TRBD2	NA	TRBJ2-6	TRBV27	CASSPLTTSGRGGANVLTF	TGTGCCAGCAGTCCCCTCACGACTAGCGGGAGGGGAGGGGCCAACGTCCTGACTTTC
NA	NA	TRBJ1-1	TRBV5-1	CASSERGTEAFF	TGCGCCAGCAGCGAAAGGGGGACTGAAGCTTTCTTT
TRBD1	NA	TRBJ2-7	TRBV5-4	CASSSKTGSSYEQYF	TGTGCCAGCAGCTCGAAGACAGGGAGCTCCTACGAGCAGTACTTC
TRBD1	NA	TRBJ1-4	TRBV25-1	CASSTPGTGVGKLFF	TGTGCCAGCAGCACACCCGGGACAGGGGTAGGAAAACTGTTTTTT
TRBD2	NA	TRBJ2-7	TRBV7-8	CASSPTLAGSNEQYF	TGTGCCAGCAGCCCAACCCTAGCGGGATCGAACGAGCAGTACTTC
NA	NA	TRBJ2-5	TRBV7-8	CASSIRRIRETQYF	TGTGCCAGCAGCATTCGACGTATCAGGGAGACCCAGTACTTC
TRBD2	NA	TRBJ2-2	TRBV6-6	CASNFDGGTGELFF	TGTGCCAGCAACTTCGACGGGGGGACCGGGGAGCTGTTTTTT
NA	NA	TRBJ1-4	TRBV19	CASRRDSAPTTNEKLFF	TGTGCCAGTAGACGAGACAGCGCCCCAACAACTAATGAAAAACTGTTTTTT
TRBD2	NA	TRBJ2-1	TRBV7-2	CASSPVAGVTSEQFF	TGTGCCAGCAGCCCAGTAGCGGGAGTGACGAGTGAGCAGTTCTTC
TRBD2	NA	TRBJ2-2	TRBV15	CATSRQRIAGNTGELFF	TGTGCCACCAGCAGGCAGAGGATAGCGGGAAACACCGGGGAGCTGTTTTTT